Below are 31 T cell receptor beta chains sequenced from a single sample in a study of blood T cell repertoires in COVID-19. TCRdb's copy holds only in-frame clones and misses some; the assay was immunoSEQ multiplex PCR. The sample holds roughly 230,000 clones, roughly 84% seen once. Sequences were obtained from peripheral blood. The origin of the receptors is a man aged 50 to 59 with active or convalescent COVID-19.

This clone was counted a single time. J is TRBJ1-2 and V is TRBV11-1; the D is unclear. Germline CDR1 reads SGHAT; CDR2 reads FQDESV (reference sequence). The CDR3 totals 13 residues. Trimming cost V 4 bases and J 8 bases, with 14 bases left between them. As DNA, the CDR3 is TGTGCCAGCAGCTACGCATTATCGCGGGGCTACACCTTC. This gives the protein CASSYALSRGYTF.

This clone was counted once. The chain has TRBV5-6 and TRBJ1-2; 11 bases align to TRBD1. Germline CDR1 reads SGHDT; CDR2 reads YYEEEE. V was pared by 3 bases and J by 4 bases, with 5 bases of the junction left unmatched. This CDR3 has 15 amino acids. CDR3 protein: CASSSGQGVVYGYTF. CDR3 DNA sequence: TGTGCCAGCAGCTCGGGACAGGGGGTAGTCTATGGCTACACCTTC.

The chain is built from TRBV25-1 and TRBJ1-2, with D possibly TRBD1 on 5 matching bases. Trimming shortened V by 8 bases and J by 5 bases, and 12 bases separated the two germline ends. CDR3 length: 12 amino acids. Germline lookup yields CDR1 MGHDK and CDR2 SYGVNS. CDR3 sequence (DNA): TGTGCCAGCGCCACTGGGACTTATGGCTACACCTTC. Translated, it gives CASATGTYGYTF.

The chain employs TRBV7-9 and TRBJ2-6, with 10 bases fitting TRBD1. In germline, CDR1 is SEHNR, CDR2 FQNEAQ (reference sequence). This CDR3 contains 17 residues. The junction had 5 bases not matched to a gene; V was cut back by 4 bases and J by 2 bases. The CDR3 loop reads CASSSRDRGPGANVLTF. CDR3 in DNA: TGTGCCAGCAGCTCCCGGGACAGGGGCCCTGGGGCCAACGTCCTGACTTTC.

V gene TRBV18 combines with J gene TRBJ1-2, with 11 positions matching TRBD1. The CDR3 spans 17 residues. V lost 3 bases, J lost 4 bases, and 10 bases stayed unmatched. The germline CDR1 and CDR2 sequences are KGHSH and LQKENI. The CDR3 region has the DNA TGTGCCAGCTCACCCGTTTTTGCCGGGACAGGGGGCTATGGCTACACCTTC. Protein product: CASSPVFAGTGGYGYTF.

V gene TRBV28 combines with J gene TRBJ2-7; TRBD1 might be the D (5 bases). V lost 6 bases to trimming and J lost 4 bases, with 16 bases between them. Germline V gene lookup returns CDR1 MDHEN and CDR2 SYDVKM. This CDR3 is 14 amino acids long. The CDR3 region has the DNA TGTGCCAGCAGCCGGACACGACAGCTGTACGAGCAGTACTTC. Its protein is CASSRTRQLYEQYF. Full variable domain (remainder filled in from reference TRBV28 and TRBJ2-7): DVKVTQSSRYLVKRTGEKVFLECVQDMDHENMFWYRQDPGLGLRLIYFSYDVKMKEKGDIPEGYSVSREKKERFSLILESASTNQTSMYLCASSRTRQLYEQYFGPGTRLTVT.

V is TRBV7-2 and J is TRBJ1-5; no clear D. The CDR3 has 13 residues. In germline, CDR1 is SGHTA, CDR2 FQGNSA. V was clipped by 5 bases and J by 0 bases, with 5 bases between them. The CDR3 nucleotides read TGTGCCAGCAGCGAACATAGCAATCAGCCCCAGCATTTT. It encodes CASSEHSNQPQHF.

The DNA of the CDR3 is TGCGCCAGCAGCTTGATCCCTGCTGGGGCCAACGTCCTGACTTTC. Encoded protein: CASSLIPAGANVLTF. The V gene is TRBV5-1, the J gene TRBJ2-6; D gene unclear. The CDR3 is made up of 15 amino acids. The V end lost 1 base, the J end lost 2 bases, and 7 bases lay between the germline ends. Per germline, CDR1 SGHRS and CDR2 YFSETQ. The full variable domain, with the rest looked up from reference TRBV5-1 and TRBJ2-6, is KAGVTQTPRYLIKTRGQQVTLSCSPISGHRSVSWYQQTPGQGLQFLFEYFSETQRNKGNFPGRFSGRQFSNSRSEMNVSTLELGDSALYLCASSLIPAGANVLTFGAGSRLTVL.

This chain uses TRBV30 with TRBJ2-2; 7 nucleotides agree with TRBD1. This CDR3 comprises 16 residues. Trimming at V came to 2 bases and at J to 5 bases, leaving 11 bases not matched to a gene. Germline CDR1 GTSNPN, CDR2 SVGIG (reference sequence). Written as DNA, the CDR3 is TGTGCCTGGAGTCTCCTGAGGGGGCGCGGGACCGGGGAGCTGTTTTTT. Its protein is CAWSLLRGRGTGELFF.

The chain couples TRBV29-1 to TRBJ2-1, with D perhaps TRBD2 (5 bases). Germline values: CDR1 SQVTM, CDR2 ANQGSEA. The CDR3 totals 14 residues. Deletions cut 4 bases from V and 0 bases from J, with 10 bases between. The CDR3 is CSVVAPSSYNEQFF. CDR3 sequence (DNA): TGCAGCGTTGTAGCGCCGAGCTCCTACAATGAGCAGTTCTTC.

The V and J genes are TRBV22-1 and TRBJ1-1. TRBV22-1 is tagged as a pseudogene. There are 13 residues in the CDR3. DNA for the CDR3: TGTCCTGGGAGCGCCCCCCGGGACACTGAAGCTTTCTTT. It is translated as CPGSAPRDTEAFF.

The chain links TRBV9 to TRBJ2-7, with 8 bases lining up with TRBD1. Germline values: CDR1 SGDLS, CDR2 YYNGEE. This CDR3 has 13 residues. The V segment lost 4 bases and the J segment 12 bases; nucleotides outside the gene matches: 12. CDR3 sequence reads: CASSPRTGLVRYF. The CDR3 DNA sequence: TGTGCCAGCAGCCCTCGGACAGGGCTGGTGAGGTACTTC.

The V call is TRBV5-8, the J call TRBJ2-7, with D perhaps matching TRBD1 (5 bases). This CDR3 contains 13 residues. V was shortened by 5 bases and J by 2 bases, with 11 bases between the two germline ends. CDR1 is SGHTS and CDR2 is YDEGEE in the germline V gene. CDR3 DNA: TGTGCCAGCAGGTCCCAGGGAACCTACGAGCAGTACTTC. It encodes CASRSQGTYEQYF.

The V and J genes are TRBV20-1 and TRBJ1-5; possibly TRBD1 for D (5 bases). The germline V and J ends were trimmed by 3 bases and 3 bases, with 12 bases remaining between them. The CDR3 runs 14 residues. CDR1 is DFQATT, CDR2 SNEGSKA, per germline (reference sequence). The CDR3 spells CSASIGGSNQPQHF. CDR3 DNA: TGCAGTGCTAGTATCGGGGGTTCCAATCAGCCCCAGCATTTT.

Here the CDR3 reads CASSFLQSQSNSPLHF. The CDR3 DNA sequence: TGTGCCAGCAGCTTTTTACAGTCACAATCAAATTCACCCCTCCACTTT. The chain uses TRBV7-2 and TRBJ1-6; D uncertain. The CDR3 totals 16 residues. Germline assignment: CDR1 SGHTA and CDR2 FQGNSA. V was cut by 3 bases and J by 7 bases, with 16 bases left in between.

This sequence joins TRBV6-5 and TRBJ1-1, with TRBD1 identical over 8 bases. Looked up from germline, CDR1 is MNHEY and CDR2 is SVGAGI. The CDR3 spans 14 residues. V lost 6 bases to trimming and J lost 5 bases; unmatched junction nucleotides: 8. The CDR3 here is CASSDRGGRTEAFF. CDR3 in DNA: TGTGCCAGCAGCGACAGGGGAGGTCGGACTGAAGCTTTCTTT.

The chain joins TRBV2 to TRBJ2-7; the D gene is possibly TRBD1 (5 bases). Trimming shortened V by 6 bases and J by 6 bases, and 18 bases separated the two germline ends. The germline V gene encodes CDR1 SNHLY and CDR2 FYNNEI. The CDR3 is 14 amino acids. The CDR3 nucleotides read TGTGCCAGCAGCGCTTGGACACCCGACGCCGAGCAGTACTTC. It encodes CASSAWTPDAEQYF. Using reference TRBV2 and TRBJ2-7 for the parts outside the CDR3, the full variable domain is EPEVTQTPSHQVTQMGQEVILRCVPISNHLYFYWYRQILGQKVEFLVSFYNNEISEKSEIFDDQFSVERPDGSNFTLKIRSTKLEDSAMYFCASSAWTPDAEQYFGPGTRLTVT.

The genes are TRBV18 and TRBJ1-4; D unresolved. This CDR3 has 14 residues. Germline CDR1 reads KGHSH; CDR2 reads LQKENI. Trimming took off 3 bases at V and 1 base at J, with 6 bases between the two ends. The CDR3 here is CASSPEGTNEKLFF. CDR3 nucleotide sequence: TGTGCCAGCTCACCTGAGGGAACTAATGAAAAACTGTTTTTT.

The rearrangement joins TRBV10-3 to TRBJ2-3; D might be TRBD1 (6 bases). The CDR3 loop spans 14 amino acids. V shed 4 bases and J shed 6 bases, with 14 bases lying between them. The germline V gene has CDR1 ENHRY and CDR2 SYGVKD. The CDR3: CAISGGGGRDTQYF. The CDR3 nucleotides are TGTGCCATCAGTGGAGGTGGGGGCAGGGATACGCAGTATTTT.

The rearrangement uses TRBV6-5 and TRBJ1-1; the D gene is possibly TRBD1 (6 bases). The CDR3 extends over 13 amino acids. Trimming removed 6 bases from V and 5 bases from J, with 13 bases in between. Germline V lookup: CDR1 MNHEY, CDR2 SVGAGI. The CDR3 coding sequence is TGTGCCAGCAGCGGCGGGGGGCGGACTGAAGCTTTCTTT. It codes for CASSGGGRTEAFF.

This clone has just one count. Here the CDR3 reads CASSFNRVNEQFF. The CDR3 DNA reads TGTGCCAGCAGCTTCAACAGGGTCAATGAGCAGTTCTTC. The chain links TRBV7-7 to TRBJ2-1, with D tentatively TRBD1 (6 bases). V lost 3 bases to trimming and J lost 6 bases, with 9 bases between them. Germline V gene sequence: CDR1 SSHAT, CDR2 FNYEAQ (reference sequence). The CDR3 totals 13 residues.

J is TRBJ2-2 and V is TRBV9, with a possible D match to TRBD2 (6 bases). V was pared by 4 bases and J by 4 bases, with 17 bases between. Germline assignment: CDR1 SGDLS and CDR2 YYNGEE. The CDR3 has 16 residues. DNA of the CDR3: TGTGCCAGCAGCCCCTCCGGGACTGAAGTCACCGGGGAGCTGTTTTTT. As protein: CASSPSGTEVTGELFF.

The chain uses TRBV23-1 and TRBJ2-1; TRBD2 agrees at 7 bases. TRBV23-1 is annotated as an ORF whose role is uncertain. The CDR3 consists of 15 residues. J lost 9 bases, V lost 4 bases, and 12 bases had no gene match. DNA of the CDR3: TGCGCCAGCAGTCCCGAAAGCGGGGTAATCCCTGAGCAGTTCTTC. Translation: CASSPESGVIPEQFF.

V is TRBV5-4 and J is TRBJ2-2, with D possibly being TRBD1 (6 bases). Germline V gene data show CDR1 as SGHNT and CDR2 as YYREEE (reference sequence). V lost 4 bases and J lost 5, with 15 bases in between. The CDR3 sequence is 15 residues long. The CDR3 region has the DNA TGTGCCAGCAGCGCCCCGGACAGTTTTACCGGGGAGCTGTTTTTT. Residues: CASSAPDSFTGELFF.

V and J are TRBV5-1 and TRBJ2-5; the match to TRBD2 covers 7 bases. The CDR3 length is 13 residues. V lost 1 base to trimming and J lost 3 bases; unmatched junction nucleotides: 0. The germline CDR1 and CDR2 sequences are SGHRS and YFSETQ. The CDR3 sequence is CASSLTSEETQYF. CDR3 in DNA: TGCGCCAGCAGCTTGACTAGCGAAGAGACCCAGTACTTC.

This clone was observed a handful of times. The chain couples TRBV19 to TRBJ1-2; D unresolved. V was shortened by 5 bases and J by 5 bases, with 15 bases between the two germline ends. This CDR3 region has 14 residues. Germline CDR1 and CDR2: LNHDA and SQIVND (reference sequence). As DNA, the CDR3 is TGTGCCAGTAGTCCCGGGATTTTCTTTTATGGCTACACCTTC. Its protein is CASSPGIFFYGYTF.

The CDR3 loop is CASARQSSYEQYF. In DNA form, the CDR3 reads TGTGCCAGTGCTCGACAGAGCTCCTACGAGCAGTACTTC. The chain couples TRBV19 to TRBJ2-7, with D possibly matching TRBD1 (5 bases). CDR3 size: 13 residues. Germline CDR1 LNHDA, CDR2 SQIVND (reference sequence). The V end lost 8 bases, the J end lost 0 bases, and 11 bases lay between the germline ends. Drawing the rest from reference TRBV19 and TRBJ2-7, the complete variable domain is DGGITQSPKYLFRKEGQNVTLSCEQNLNHDAMYWYRQDPGQGLRLIYYSQIVNDFQKGDIAEGYSVSREKKESFPLTVTSAQKNPTAFYLCASARQSSYEQYFGPGTRLTVT.

The chain uses TRBV3-1 (or the pseudogene TRBV3-2) and TRBJ1-1; D gene unclear. Germline CDR1 and CDR2: LGHDT and YNNKEL (reference sequence). The V end was cut by 2 bases, the J end by 2 bases, with 3 bases between. The CDR3 loop spans 12 amino acids. The CDR3 DNA is TGTGCCAGCAGCCAACCAAACACTGAAGCTTTCTTT. Translated: CASSQPNTEAFF.

V usage is TRBV29-1 and J usage is TRBJ1-2; no reliable D call. The CDR3 covers 11 residues. Germline CDR1 and CDR2: SQVTM and ANQGSEA. Trimming removed 4 bases at V and 4 bases at J, with 7 bases between. The chain's CDR3 is CSVGGIYGYTF. The CDR3, as DNA: TGCAGCGTTGGAGGTATCTATGGCTACACCTTC.

The rearrangement uses TRBV29-1 and TRBJ1-2; D remains unclear. This CDR3 comprises 9 residues. The germline V gene has CDR1 SQVTM and CDR2 ANQGSEA. V shed 8 bases and J shed 8 bases, with 9 bases lying between them. CDR3: CSPLRGYTF. CDR3 coding DNA: TGCAGCCCTCTACGAGGCTACACCTTC.

V and J are TRBV5-6 and TRBJ1-6, with 7 positions matching TRBD1. Germline V CDR1 and CDR2: SGHDT, YYEEEE. There are 15 residues in the CDR3. V lost 6 bases and J lost 6; bases outside the gene matches: 9. The chain's CDR3 is CASKTYDRANSPLHF. As DNA, the CDR3 is TGTGCCAGCAAGACTTACGACAGGGCTAATTCACCCCTCCACTTT.